This is a list of T cell receptor beta chains from one sample in a study of blood T cell repertoires in COVID-19. The method was immunoSEQ multiplex PCR; TCRdb's version includes in-frame clones alone and lacks a portion of them. The sample carries more than 95,000 clones, about 80% recorded once. The sample taken for sequencing was peripheral blood. These receptors were obtained from a woman in her seventies with acute or convalescent COVID-19. The CDR3 runs from the conserved cysteine through the conserved F or W. Each record gives: J gene, clone size, D gene, CDR3 length, V gene, CDR3 protein, CDR3 DNA. D genes are given only for firm matches. Expanded clones get a size class; other rows say once, few or many, or leave the size out.

J gene: TRBJ1-2
clone size: .
D gene: TRBD1
CDR3 length: 14
V gene: TRBV28
CDR3 protein: CASRNRGPNYGYTF
CDR3 DNA: TGTGCCAGCAGAAACAGGGGGCCTAACTATGGCTACACCTTC

J gene: TRBJ2-2
clone size: .
D gene: TRBD1
CDR3 length: 16
V gene: TRBV4-1
CDR3 protein: CASSQDLTGVTGELFF
CDR3 DNA: TGCGCCAGCAGCCAAGATCTCACAGGGGTCACCGGGGAGCTGTTTTTT

J gene: TRBJ1-1
clone size: many
D gene: TRBD1
CDR3 length: 13
V gene: TRBV30
CDR3 protein: CAWSGQGYTEAFF
CDR3 DNA: TGTGCCTGGAGTGGACAGGGGTACACTGAAGCTTTCTTT

J gene: TRBJ1-1
clone size: .
D gene: TRBD1
CDR3 length: 18
V gene: TRBV5-1
CDR3 protein: CASSPATGGRLMNTEAFF
CDR3 DNA: TGCGCCAGCAGCCCTGCCACAGGGGGAAGGCTTATGAACACTGAAGCTTTCTTT

J gene: TRBJ2-1
clone size: .
D gene: TRBD1
CDR3 length: 15
V gene: TRBV30
CDR3 protein: CAWSVLGGAGNEQFF
CDR3 DNA: TGTGCCTGGAGTGTCCTAGGGGGCGCTGGCAATGAGCAGTTCTTC

J gene: TRBJ2-7
clone size: .
D gene: .
CDR3 length: 15
V gene: TRBV21-1
CDR3 protein: CASSKIARDFYEQYF
CDR3 DNA: TGTGCCAGCAGCAAAATCGCCCGGGACTTCTACGAGCAGTACTTC

J gene: TRBJ2-3
clone size: .
D gene: .
CDR3 length: 15
V gene: TRBV6-6
CDR3 protein: CASSFQDSSTDTQYF
CDR3 DNA: TGTGCCAGCAGTTTCCAGGACAGCTCCACAGATACGCAGTATTTT

J gene: TRBJ1-5
clone size: .
D gene: .
CDR3 length: 15
V gene: TRBV5-8
CDR3 protein: CASSSGQLRNQPQHF
CDR3 DNA: TGTGCCAGCAGCTCCGGACAGTTAAGGAATCAGCCCCAGCATTTT

J gene: TRBJ1-2
clone size: .
D gene: TRBD1
CDR3 length: 12
V gene: TRBV7-9
CDR3 protein: CADPDRVYGYTF
CDR3 DNA: TGTGCCGACCCGGACAGGGTCTATGGCTACACCTTC

J gene: TRBJ1-1
clone size: .
D gene: .
CDR3 length: 10
V gene: TRBV6-5
CDR3 protein: CASGSTEAFF
CDR3 DNA: TGTGCCAGCGGCTCCACTGAAGCTTTCTTT

J gene: TRBJ1-3
clone size: .
D gene: .
CDR3 length: 17
V gene: TRBV19
CDR3 protein: CASSISSAYGSGNTIYF
CDR3 DNA: TGTGCCAGTAGTATATCAAGTGCATACGGCTCTGGAAACACCATATATTTT

J gene: TRBJ2-5
clone size: .
D gene: TRBD1
CDR3 length: 15
V gene: TRBV5-6
CDR3 protein: CASSLAATGKETQYF
CDR3 DNA: TGTGCCAGCAGCCTTGCGGCGACAGGGAAAGAGACCCAGTACTTC

J gene: TRBJ1-2
clone size: .
D gene: .
CDR3 length: 15
V gene: TRBV6-6
CDR3 protein: CASSYSTTSNYGYTF
CDR3 DNA: TGTGCCAGCAGTTACAGTACGACATCTAACTATGGCTACACCTTC

J gene: TRBJ2-1
clone size: .
D gene: .
CDR3 length: 13
V gene: TRBV30
CDR3 protein: CAFSRGSGNEQFF
CDR3 DNA: TGTGCCTTTTCTAGGGGGTCGGGTAATGAGCAGTTCTTC

J gene: TRBJ2-1
clone size: .
D gene: .
CDR3 length: 13
V gene: TRBV7-9
CDR3 protein: CASTFWGDNEQFF
CDR3 DNA: TGTGCCAGCACCTTTTGGGGGGACAATGAGCAGTTCTTC

J gene: TRBJ2-5
clone size: .
D gene: TRBD1
CDR3 length: 16
V gene: TRBV7-6
CDR3 protein: CASSLAGGISQETQYF
CDR3 DNA: TGTGCCAGCAGCCTCGCAGGGGGAATTTCTCAAGAGACCCAGTACTTC

J gene: TRBJ1-3
clone size: .
D gene: .
CDR3 length: 14
V gene: TRBV2
CDR3 protein: CASSPSRSGNTIYF
CDR3 DNA: TGTGCCAGCAGCCCCTCAAGGAGCGGAAACACCATATATTTT

J gene: TRBJ1-2
clone size: .
D gene: .
CDR3 length: 15
V gene: TRBV6-1
CDR3 protein: CASSESTHARYGYTF
CDR3 DNA: TGTGCCAGCAGTGAATCGACACACGCACGGTATGGCTACACCTTC

J gene: TRBJ1-1
clone size: .
D gene: .
CDR3 length: 15
V gene: TRBV9
CDR3 protein: CASSPRWEVNTEAFF
CDR3 DNA: TGTGCCAGCAGCCCGAGATGGGAGGTGAACACTGAAGCTTTCTTT

J gene: TRBJ1-2
clone size: .
D gene: .
CDR3 length: 13
V gene: TRBV6-5
CDR3 protein: CASIGRGPYGYTF
CDR3 DNA: TGTGCCAGCATCGGCAGGGGACCCTATGGCTACACCTTC

J gene: TRBJ2-1
clone size: .
D gene: .
CDR3 length: 12
V gene: TRBV9
CDR3 protein: CASGGTDNEQFF
CDR3 DNA: TGTGCCAGCGGGGGGACAGACAATGAGCAGTTCTTC

J gene: TRBJ1-2
clone size: .
D gene: TRBD1
CDR3 length: 14
V gene: TRBV28
CDR3 protein: CASKSGTGGYGYTF
CDR3 DNA: TGTGCCAGCAAGAGCGGGACAGGGGGCTATGGCTACACCTTC

J gene: TRBJ1-6
clone size: .
D gene: TRBD1
CDR3 length: 18
V gene: TRBV7-8
CDR3 protein: CASSLIPGTGNVNSPLHF
CDR3 DNA: TGTGCCAGCAGCCTAATCCCCGGGACAGGGAATGTGAATTCACCCCTCCACTTT

J gene: TRBJ2-3
clone size: .
D gene: TRBD1
CDR3 length: 15
V gene: TRBV27
CDR3 protein: CASSPRGPGTDTQYF
CDR3 DNA: TGTGCCAGCAGTCCCAGGGGGCCGGGCACAGATACGCAGTATTTT

J gene: TRBJ1-5
clone size: .
D gene: .
CDR3 length: 12
V gene: TRBV10-3
CDR3 protein: CAISERGRPQHF
CDR3 DNA: TGTGCCATCAGTGAAAGGGGTCGGCCCCAGCATTTT

J gene: TRBJ2-7
clone size: .
D gene: .
CDR3 length: 16
V gene: TRBV23-1
CDR3 protein: CASSQVTGKDAYEQYF
CDR3 DNA: TGCGCCAGCAGTCAAGTCACCGGGAAAGACGCCTACGAGCAGTACTTC

J gene: TRBJ2-1
clone size: .
D gene: TRBD2
CDR3 length: 14
V gene: TRBV29-1
CDR3 protein: CSAGLAGGYNEQFF
CDR3 DNA: TGCAGCGCAGGACTAGCGGGGGGATACAATGAGCAGTTCTTC

J gene: TRBJ1-2
clone size: few
D gene: .
CDR3 length: 14
V gene: TRBV28
CDR3 protein: CASSFVTDSYGYTF
CDR3 DNA: TGTGCCAGCAGTTTCGTCACCGACTCCTATGGCTACACCTTC

J gene: TRBJ1-2
clone size: .
D gene: .
CDR3 length: 16
V gene: TRBV28
CDR3 protein: CASSPPQGFFLYGYTF
CDR3 DNA: TGTGCCAGCAGTCCACCCCAGGGATTCTTCCTCTATGGCTACACCTTC

J gene: TRBJ2-7
clone size: .
D gene: TRBD2
CDR3 length: 16
V gene: TRBV6-5
CDR3 protein: CASSYGLAGDPRASYF
CDR3 DNA: TGTGCCAGCAGTTACGGGCTAGCGGGGGACCCTAGGGCGTCCTACTTC

J gene: TRBJ1-1
clone size: .
D gene: .
CDR3 length: 14
V gene: TRBV6-5
CDR3 protein: CASPTGGGNTEAFF
CDR3 DNA: TGTGCCAGCCCCACCGGCGGGGGGAACACTGAAGCTTTCTTT

J gene: TRBJ2-5
clone size: .
D gene: .
CDR3 length: 16
V gene: TRBV27
CDR3 protein: CASSRLGPVGAETQYF
CDR3 DNA: TGTGCCAGCAGTCGCCTGGGGCCAGTGGGGGCGGAGACCCAGTACTTC

J gene: TRBJ2-2
clone size: .
D gene: .
CDR3 length: 13
V gene: TRBV7-9
CDR3 protein: CASRSNRAQMLFF
CDR3 DNA: TGTGCCAGCAGATCTAACAGGGCTCAGATGCTGTTTTTT

J gene: TRBJ2-3
clone size: few
D gene: .
CDR3 length: 15
V gene: TRBV29-1
CDR3 protein: CSVVPGHSFTDTQYF
CDR3 DNA: TGCAGCGTTGTTCCGGGACATTCGTTCACAGATACGCAGTATTTT

J gene: TRBJ1-2
clone size: .
D gene: .
CDR3 length: 17
V gene: TRBV5-4
CDR3 protein: CASSLLDRTRANYGYTF
CDR3 DNA: TGTGCCAGCAGCTTGCTGGACAGAACGAGGGCTAACTATGGCTACACCTTC

J gene: TRBJ1-2
clone size: .
D gene: TRBD1
CDR3 length: 15
V gene: TRBV28
CDR3 protein: CASRGQGGSNYGYTF
CDR3 DNA: TGTGCCAGCAGGGGACAGGGAGGCTCTAACTATGGCTACACCTTC

J gene: TRBJ2-5
clone size: .
D gene: .
CDR3 length: 13
V gene: TRBV30
CDR3 protein: CAWERGGGETQYF
CDR3 DNA: TGTGCCTGGGAACGGGGAGGAGGAGAGACCCAGTACTTC

J gene: TRBJ1-2
clone size: few
D gene: .
CDR3 length: 15
V gene: TRBV4-3
CDR3 protein: CASSQQLTGLYGYTF
CDR3 DNA: TGCGCCAGCAGCCAACAGCTAACAGGCCTCTATGGCTACACCTTC

J gene: TRBJ2-7
clone size: .
D gene: TRBD1
CDR3 length: 14
V gene: TRBV6-1
CDR3 protein: CASSDGDSFYEQYF
CDR3 DNA: TGTGCCAGCAGTGACGGGGACAGCTTCTACGAGCAGTACTTC

J gene: TRBJ2-1
clone size: .
D gene: TRBD2
CDR3 length: 15
V gene: TRBV30
CDR3 protein: CAWSAASGGYNEQFF
CDR3 DNA: TGTGCCTGGAGTGCGGCCAGCGGGGGGTACAATGAGCAGTTCTTC

J gene: TRBJ2-2
clone size: .
D gene: .
CDR3 length: 14
V gene: TRBV5-1
CDR3 protein: CASSLDRNTGELFF
CDR3 DNA: TGCGCCAGCAGCTTGGACAGAAACACCGGGGAGCTGTTTTTT

J gene: TRBJ2-5
clone size: .
D gene: TRBD2
CDR3 length: 15
V gene: TRBV7-6
CDR3 protein: CASSSASGGAETQYF
CDR3 DNA: TGTGCCAGCAGCTCTGCTAGCGGGGGGGCTGAGACCCAGTACTTC

J gene: TRBJ2-3
clone size: .
D gene: .
CDR3 length: 15
V gene: TRBV30
CDR3 protein: CAWSVRVGREDTQYF
CDR3 DNA: TGTGCCTGGAGTGTTCGGGTGGGGCGGGAAGATACGCAGTATTTT

J gene: TRBJ1-1
clone size: .
D gene: TRBD1
CDR3 length: 15
V gene: TRBV3-1/TRBV3-2
CDR3 protein: CASSKPGTGGLEAFF
CDR3 DNA: TGTGCCAGCAGCAAACCCGGGACAGGGGGCCTTGAAGCTTTCTTT

J gene: TRBJ1-1
clone size: .
D gene: .
CDR3 length: 14
V gene: TRBV18
CDR3 protein: CASSTTGINTEAFF
CDR3 DNA: TGTGCCAGCTCAACAACAGGGATCAACACTGAAGCTTTCTTT

J gene: TRBJ2-1
clone size: .
D gene: .
CDR3 length: 12
V gene: TRBV2
CDR3 protein: CASRAGVDEQFF
CDR3 DNA: TGTGCCAGCAGGGCAGGGGTCGATGAGCAGTTCTTC

J gene: TRBJ1-2
clone size: .
D gene: TRBD1
CDR3 length: 14
V gene: TRBV19
CDR3 protein: CASSTGQGAKGYTF
CDR3 DNA: TGTGCCAGTAGTACCGGACAGGGGGCGAAAGGCTACACCTTC

J gene: TRBJ1-3
clone size: .
D gene: .
CDR3 length: 17
V gene: TRBV27
CDR3 protein: CASSSPPGPETGNTIYF
CDR3 DNA: TGTGCCAGCAGTTCACCCCCAGGTCCCGAAACTGGAAACACCATATATTTT

J gene: TRBJ1-1
clone size: once
D gene: TRBD1
CDR3 length: 15
V gene: TRBV7-6
CDR3 protein: CASSLKRGQNTEAFF
CDR3 DNA: TGTGCCAGCAGCTTAAAGAGGGGGCAGAACACTGAAGCTTTCTTT